These 16 T cell receptor beta chains were sequenced from one sample in a study of T cells in localized non-small cell lung cancer. The table came from immunoSEQ multiplex PCR; TCRdb's copy has only in-frame clones and leaves some out. Here the sample spans more than 8,000 clones, around three fifths being singletons. The specimen comprised lymph node tissue, sampled before any cancer treatment. Receptors originate from a male donor aged 60 or older with stage I squamous cell lung carcinoma.

The sample holds one count of this clone. The rearrangement joins TRBV19 to TRBJ1-1; D not certain. Germline CDR1 is LNHDA and CDR2 is SQIVND (reference sequence). V lost 5 bases, J lost 8 bases, and 21 bases lay in between. This CDR3 is built from 15 residues. CDR3 DNA: TGTGCCAGTAGTCCCCGGACGGACCTTGCGTTCGAAGCTTTCTTT. Its translation is CASSPRTDLAFEAFF.

The chain uses TRBV18 and TRBJ2-6; possible D gene TRBD2, 5 bases. The V and J ends lost 4 bases and 0 bases respectively, with 22 bases between them. This CDR3 is built from 20 residues. Germline assignment: CDR1 KGHSH and CDR2 LQKENI. CDR3 coding DNA: TGTGCCAGCTCACTCGGGAACCCGGGGAACCTACTCTCTGGGGCCAACGTCCTGACTTTC. As protein: CASSLGNPGNLLSGANVLTF.

This chain links TRBV15 with TRBJ2-1; 7 nucleotides match TRBD2. The CDR3 runs 17 residues. V lost 2 bases to trimming and J lost 0 bases; unmatched junction nucleotides: 7. In germline, CDR1 is LNHNV, CDR2 YYDKDF (reference sequence). In nucleotides, the CDR3 is TGTGCCACCAGCAGACTTGCGCGGGGGTCCTCCTACAATGAGCAGTTCTTC. Translating it yields CATSRLARGSSYNEQFF.

This clone has only one observation. The rearrangement uses TRBV2 and TRBJ1-4; no definite D call. CDR1 and CDR2 from the germline V gene are SNHLY and FYNNEI. The CDR3 totals 12 residues. Trimming took off 4 bases at V and 0 bases at J, with 0 bases between the two ends. This CDR3 reads CASSATNEKLFF. CDR3 bases: TGTGCCAGCAGTGCAACTAATGAAAAACTGTTTTTT.

Of note for this clone: The germline gene is not matched at one end of the junction; a read error may be the cause. The chain has TRBV11-3 and TRBJ1-3; no firm D call. Germline loops: CDR1 SGHNT, CDR2 YENEEA. The CDR3 spans 14 residues. CDR3 in amino acids: CASGFMGSGNTIYF. CDR3 DNA sequence: TGTGCCAGCGGCTTTATGGGATCTGGAAACACCATATATTTT.

This clone was seen more than once but under ten times. The chain joins TRBV30 to TRBJ2-7, with 7 bases fitting TRBD1. CDR3 size: 15 residues. J gave up 5 bases and V 4 bases, and 14 bases lay outside the gene matches. Per the germline V gene, CDR1 is GTSNPN and CDR2 is SVGIG (reference sequence). The CDR3 is CAWTLGLGGFDEQYF. For the CDR3, the DNA is TGTGCCTGGACCTTGGGGTTAGGGGGCTTCGACGAGCAGTACTTC. The complete variable domain, with remaining parts taken from reference TRBV30 and TRBJ2-7, reads SQTIHQWPATLVQPVGSPLSLECTVEGTSNPNLYWYRQAAGRGLQLLFYSVGIGQISSEVPQNLSASRPQDRQFILSSKKLLLSDSGFYLCAWTLGLGGFDEQYFGPGTRLTVT.

The CDR3 spells CAWRDANYEQYF. The CDR3 DNA reads as TGTGCCTGGAGGGACGCCAACTACGAGCAGTACTTC. The genes are TRBV30 and TRBJ2-7, with D hard to call. The CDR3 extends over 12 amino acids. With 3 bases removed from V and 3 bases from J, the gap between germline ends came to 9 bases. Germline V gene lookup returns CDR1 GTSNPN and CDR2 SVGIG (reference sequence).

The rearrangement uses TRBV6-8 and TRBJ2-4; 9 positions agree with TRBD2. Trimming took 5 bases from V and 0 from J; bases not matched to a gene: 14. Germline V gene lookup returns CDR1 MNHGY and CDR2 SAAAGT. The CDR3 length is 19 residues. CDR3 region: CASSPRIGVAGVAKNIQYF. CDR3 DNA: TGTGCCAGCAGTCCCAGAATAGGGGTAGCGGGAGTAGCCAAAAACATTCAGTACTTC.

This clone has only a few counts. This sequence joins TRBV7-5 and TRBJ1-2. TRBV7-5 is marked as a pseudogene. The CDR3 has 15 amino acids. In DNA, the CDR3 is TGTGCCAGCAGCTTGGAAAACAGGGGAGGGTATGGCTACACCTTC. Amino acid sequence: CASSLENRGGYGYTF.

The CDR3 reads CATSRDAGRRGGLQFF. As DNA, the CDR3 is TGTGCCACCAGCAGAGATGCCGGCAGGCGGGGGGGGCTGCAGTTCTTC. The chain carries TRBV15 and TRBJ2-1, with TRBD2 identical over 9 bases. V shed 0 bases, J shed 12 bases, and the junction held 12 bases outside the gene matches. The germline V gene encodes CDR1 LNHNV and CDR2 YYDKDF (reference sequence). The CDR3 spans 16 residues.

This rearrangement joins TRBV5-1 to TRBJ2-2; 9 nucleotides line up with TRBD2. The CDR3 runs 15 residues. The junction had 2 bases not matched to a gene; V was cut back by 4 bases and J by 1 base. CDR1 is SGHRS, CDR2 YFSETQ, per germline. DNA for the CDR3: TGCGCCAGCAGCGTTAGCGGGGGGAACACCGGGGAGCTGTTTTTT. Translated: CASSVSGGNTGELFF.

The chain combines TRBV30 with TRBJ1-1; D is uncertain. Germline V CDR1 and CDR2: GTSNPN, SVGIG (reference sequence). This CDR3 region has 14 residues. Trimming left V 5 bases short and J 1 base short, with 14 bases between. The CDR3 DNA reads TGTGCCTGGGCCAGATACGGACGGAACACTGAAGCTTTCTTT. Translated, it gives CAWARYGRNTEAFF.

The chain has TRBV18 and TRBJ2-7, with D maybe TRBD1 (5 bases). Trimming stripped 3 bases from V and 7 bases from J, with 13 bases between. CDR1 and CDR2 from the germline V gene are KGHSH and LQKENI. The CDR3 spans 13 residues. The CDR3 loop is CASSPDPQGEQYF. The CDR3 DNA sequence: TGTGCCAGCTCACCCGACCCCCAGGGTGAGCAGTACTTC.

This chain connects TRBV12-5 to TRBJ2-7; 7 nucleotides line up with TRBD1. The V gene's germline CDR1 is LGHNT and CDR2 FRNRAP. Unmatched junction bases numbered 7, after V lost 5 bases and J lost 3 bases. The CDR3 totals 14 residues. The CDR3 DNA follows: TGTGCTAGTGGTGCCGGGACAGTGATCTACGAGCAGTACTTC. It encodes CASGAGTVIYEQYF.

The rearrangement joins TRBV18 to TRBJ1-1; TRBD1 agrees at 8 bases. CDR1 and CDR2 (germline): KGHSH, LQKENI. There are 13 residues in the CDR3. The junction had 5 bases not matched to a gene; V was cut back by 5 bases and J by 6 bases. The CDR3 nucleotides read TGTGCCAGCTCAACAGGGGGACTGGCTGAAGCTTTCTTT. Its translation is CASSTGGLAEAFF. Drawing the rest from reference TRBV18 and TRBJ1-1, the complete variable domain is NAGVMQNPRHLVRRRGQEARLRCSPMKGHSHVYWYRQLPEEGLKFMVYLQKENIIDESGMPKERFSAEFPKEGPSILRIQQVVRGDSAAYFCASSTGGLAEAFFGQGTRLTVV.

Concerning this clone: One junction end does not reproduce the germline sequence, and a read error may be involved. This chain connects TRBV27 to TRBJ2-7; D perhaps matches TRBD2 (5 bases). Germline CDR1 is MNHEY and CDR2 is SMNVEV (reference sequence). This CDR3 is 14 amino acids long. The CDR3: CATSDSGRGLGQYF. DNA of the CDR3: TGTGCCACCAGTGATTCTGGGAGAGGATTGGGGCAGTACTTC.